Listed below are T cell receptor beta chains from one sample, sequenced in a study of T cells in Graves' hyperthyroidism and ophthalmopathy. TCRdb reanalysed the multiplex PCR reads using MiXCR and keeps one entry per CDR3 protein. The sample has about 560,000 distinct CDR3 sequences, about 45% seen once; the top ten hold roughly 8.2%. The sample was peripheral blood or thyroid tissue (not recorded which). These receptors came from a woman aged 18-29 years with Graves' hyperthyroidism. The conserved cysteine and the conserved F or W are not part of the CDR3 here.

V gene	J gene	CDR3 protein
TRBV7-8	TRBJ2-7	ASRGFQGSYEQY
TRBV10-3	TRBJ1-5	AISQGGNQPQH
TRBV12-3/TRBV12-4	TRBJ1-5	ASSFGQGNNQPQH
TRBV6-6	TRBJ2-7	ASSLRWSYEQY
TRBV19	TRBJ1-3	ASSIGQPGNTIY
TRBV15	TRBJ1-4	ATSSEGRSGKLF
TRBV7-3	TRBJ2-2	ASSYGRTGELF
TRBV5-8	TRBJ2-5	ASEPSGWSGRETQY
TRBV7-9	TRBJ2-5	ASSLGPPETQY
TRBV5-6	TRBJ2-5	ASSEPGQGETQY
TRBV7-9	TRBJ2-5	ASSLGTGGGRTQY
TRBV5-5	TRBJ1-4	ASSGGGKGEKLF
TRBV14	TRBJ1-2	ASSHLTGRGGYT
TRBV10-3	TRBJ1-5	AISPSRPGNQPQH
TRBV7-2	TRBJ1-6	ASSPGGPKTGSPLH
TRBV2	TRBJ1-2	ASSSDREFGYT
TRBV2	TRBJ2-7	ASSEALEDRGLVYEQY
TRBV5-5	TRBJ2-5	ASSSGTGLQTQY
TRBV6-6	TRBJ1-6	ASSSISYNSPLH
TRBV7-9	TRBJ2-7	ASSLGGASSYEQY
TRBV7-3	TRBJ1-3	ASLLGRVAGNTIY
TRBV7-9	TRBJ2-6	ASSYRAGLAGVGANVLT
TRBV10-3	TRBJ1-5	AITRDRDQPQH
TRBV6-5	TRBJ1-1	ASSHRETEAF